Listed below are T cell receptor beta chains from one sample, sequenced in a study of T cell repertoires in cytomegalovirus infection. One entry per CDR3 protein results from TCRdb running MiXCR on the reads. The repertoire holds approximately 590,000 distinct CDR3 sequences, with roughly 42% as singletons. These TCRs' antigens remain unknown. Here the sequenced sample was cultured PBMCs, taken from culture after CMV antigen stimulation. The receptors come from a human donor in good health (CMV status not recorded). Some clones in this sample may be carry-over from other donors' samples. Both conserved end residues are part of each CDR3. Each record gives: clone size, V gene, J gene, D gene, CDR3 protein, CDR3 DNA. A D gene is named only where the DNA matches it firmly. Size is omitted from some rows. Given values are once, few, many or a class for expanded clones.

abundance: few
v_gene: TRBV20-1
j_gene: TRBJ1-2
d_gene: NA
CDR3aa: CSAKDRGYGYTF
CDR3nt: TGCAGTGCTAAGGACCGGGGCTATGGCTACACCTTC

abundance: few
v_gene: TRBV7-9
j_gene: TRBJ2-3
d_gene: NA
CDR3aa: CASVIGAITDTQYF
CDR3nt: TGTGCCAGCGTCATAGGGGCTATAACAGATACGCAGTATTTT

abundance: few
v_gene: TRBV29-1
j_gene: TRBJ1-4
d_gene: NA
CDR3aa: CSVTDGEKLFF
CDR3nt: TGCAGCGTCACGGACGGCGAAAAACTGTTTTTT

abundance: once
v_gene: TRBV2
j_gene: TRBJ1-1
d_gene: NA
CDR3aa: CASRTRGNTEAFF
CDR3nt: TGTGCCAGCAGAACTAGGGGGAACACTGAAGCTTTCTTT

abundance: few
v_gene: TRBV7-8
j_gene: TRBJ2-1
d_gene: TRBD2
CDR3aa: CASSRSGGADNEQFF
CDR3nt: TGTGCCAGCAGCCGCAGCGGGGGGGCCGACAATGAGCAGTTCTTC

abundance: NA
v_gene: TRBV7-8
j_gene: TRBJ2-1
d_gene: NA
CDR3aa: CASSLGRTSSYNEQFF
CDR3nt: TGTGCCAGCAGCTTAGGCAGGACATCCTCCTACAATGAGCAGTTCTTC

abundance: once
v_gene: TRBV20-1
j_gene: TRBJ1-2
d_gene: NA
CDR3aa: CSARPSRQFYGYTF
CDR3nt: TGCAGTGCTAGACCCAGCCGGCAGTTTTATGGCTACACCTTC

abundance: NA
v_gene: TRBV18
j_gene: TRBJ1-2
d_gene: TRBD1
CDR3aa: CASSPDGQGLIEATSYGYTF
CDR3nt: TGTGCCAGCTCACCAGATGGACAGGGACTCATTGAGGCGACTTCCTATGGCTACACCTTC

abundance: NA
v_gene: TRBV5-6
j_gene: TRBJ1-6
d_gene: NA
CDR3aa: CASRSEAAPAGLHF
CDR3nt: TGTGCCAGCCGCTCCGAGGCAGCGCCTGCGGGCCTCCACTTT

abundance: few
v_gene: TRBV7-6
j_gene: TRBJ1-3
d_gene: NA
CDR3aa: CASSFGGNGNTIYF
CDR3nt: TGTGCCAGCAGCTTCGGGGGAAATGGAAACACCATATATTTT

abundance: many
v_gene: TRBV7-2
j_gene: TRBJ2-3
d_gene: TRBD2
CDR3aa: CASSPPSGGSDTQYF
CDR3nt: TGTGCCAGCAGCCCTCCCTCGGGAGGGTCAGATACGCAGTATTTT

abundance: few
v_gene: TRBV18
j_gene: TRBJ2-7
d_gene: NA
CDR3aa: CASSPGGNEQYF
CDR3nt: TGTGCCAGCTCACCAGGGGGGAACGAGCAGTACTTC

abundance: NA
v_gene: TRBV20-1
j_gene: TRBJ2-7
d_gene: TRBD2
CDR3aa: CSAGGTGSVLAAYEQYF
CDR3nt: TGCAGTGCCGGTGGGACGGGTAGTGTGCTAGCGGCCTACGAGCAGTACTTC

abundance: NA
v_gene: TRBV3-1
j_gene: TRBJ1-4
d_gene: NA
CDR3aa: CASSQDARSEKLFF
CDR3nt: TGTGCCAGCAGCCAAGATGCGCGGAGCGAAAAACTGTTTTTT

abundance: few
v_gene: TRBV6-2/TRBV6-3
j_gene: TRBJ1-1
d_gene: NA
CDR3aa: CASSYSAAGDTEAFF
CDR3nt: TGTGCCAGCAGTTACTCAGCGGCAGGGGACACTGAAGCTTTCTTT

abundance: NA
v_gene: TRBV6-8
j_gene: TRBJ2-4
d_gene: NA
CDR3aa: CASSYGVGQYIQYF
CDR3nt: TGTGCCAGCAGTTACGGGGTGGGGCAGTACATTCAGTACTTC

abundance: NA
v_gene: TRBV6-1
j_gene: TRBJ2-3
d_gene: TRBD2
CDR3aa: CASTPRPSGATDTQYF
CDR3nt: TGTGCCAGCACTCCCCGCCCTAGCGGGGCTACAGATACGCAGTATTTT

abundance: NA
v_gene: TRBV12-3/TRBV12-4
j_gene: TRBJ1-5
d_gene: NA
CDR3aa: CASNRNNQPQHF
CDR3nt: TGTGCCAGCAACAGGAACAATCAGCCCCAGCATTTT

abundance: few
v_gene: TRBV7-2
j_gene: TRBJ2-1
d_gene: TRBD2
CDR3aa: CASSLARQRGEFF
CDR3nt: TGTGCCAGCAGCTTAGCGAGACAGCGGGGGGAGTTCTTC

abundance: NA
v_gene: TRBV6-5
j_gene: TRBJ1-4
d_gene: TRBD1
CDR3aa: CASSRGTGLEKLFF
CDR3nt: TGTGCCAGCAGTCGAGGGACAGGGTTAGAAAAACTGTTTTTT

abundance: NA
v_gene: TRBV7-6
j_gene: TRBJ2-5
d_gene: TRBD1
CDR3aa: CASSLSRWGQLQETQYF
CDR3nt: TGTGCCAGCAGCCTTAGCCGGTGGGGACAGCTCCAAGAGACCCAGTACTTC

abundance: NA
v_gene: TRBV11-2
j_gene: TRBJ2-5
d_gene: NA
CDR3aa: CASSSTGWLEETQYF
CDR3nt: TGTGCCAGCAGTTCTACTGGGTGGCTCGAAGAGACCCAGTACTTC

abundance: NA
v_gene: TRBV27
j_gene: TRBJ2-1
d_gene: NA
CDR3aa: CASSRQGVGEQFF
CDR3nt: TGTGCCAGCAGTCGGCAGGGTGTCGGTGAGCAGTTCTTC

abundance: NA
v_gene: TRBV4-1
j_gene: TRBJ2-1
d_gene: TRBD1
CDR3aa: CASSHLPGQGRNEQFF
CDR3nt: TGCGCCAGCAGCCACCTACCGGGACAGGGACGCAATGAGCAGTTCTTC

abundance: NA
v_gene: TRBV23-1
j_gene: TRBJ1-5
d_gene: TRBD1
CDR3aa: CASTRDRQGSSNQPQHF
CDR3nt: TGCGCCAGCACCCGAGACCGACAGGGATCCAGCAATCAGCCCCAGCATTTT

abundance: few
v_gene: TRBV28
j_gene: TRBJ1-1
d_gene: NA
CDR3aa: CASSFTGAAEAFF
CDR3nt: TGTGCCAGCAGTTTCACCGGGGCTGCTGAAGCTTTCTTT

abundance: NA
v_gene: TRBV7-8
j_gene: TRBJ1-3
d_gene: NA
CDR3aa: CASSPGPLSGNTIYF
CDR3nt: TGTGCCAGCAGCCCGGGACCGCTCTCTGGAAACACCATATATTTT

abundance: few
v_gene: TRBV20-1
j_gene: TRBJ1-6
d_gene: NA
CDR3aa: CSASLGAVVNSPLHF
CDR3nt: TGCAGTGCTAGCCTGGGGGCGGTGGTGAATTCACCCCTCCACTTT

abundance: NA
v_gene: TRBV6-2/TRBV6-3
j_gene: TRBJ2-1
d_gene: TRBD2
CDR3aa: CASSYPSGSHEQFF
CDR3nt: TGTGCCAGCAGTTACCCAAGCGGGAGTCATGAGCAGTTCTTC

abundance: few
v_gene: TRBV7-8
j_gene: TRBJ2-2
d_gene: NA
CDR3aa: CASSLSPTSIVGELFF
CDR3nt: TGTGCCAGCAGCTTATCCCCTACTAGTATAGTCGGGGAGCTGTTTTTT

abundance: NA
v_gene: TRBV11-2
j_gene: TRBJ2-7
d_gene: NA
CDR3aa: CASSDCTSEGASVLDNPTYEQYF
CDR3nt: TGTGCCAGCAGCGACTGCACCTCGGAGGGGGCTAGCGTCCTGGACAATCCTACTTACGAGCAGTACTTC

abundance: NA
v_gene: TRBV7-8
j_gene: TRBJ2-1
d_gene: NA
CDR3aa: CASSWRDSYNEQFF
CDR3nt: TGTGCCAGCAGCTGGCGGGATTCGTACAATGAGCAGTTCTTC

abundance: NA
v_gene: TRBV20-1
j_gene: TRBJ2-1
d_gene: NA
CDR3aa: CSASPGVDNEQFF
CDR3nt: TGCAGTGCTAGTCCGGGGGTTGACAATGAGCAGTTCTTC

abundance: NA
v_gene: TRBV19
j_gene: TRBJ2-1
d_gene: TRBD2
CDR3aa: CASSSASGNNEQFF
CDR3nt: TGTGCCAGTAGTTCAGCTAGCGGAAACAATGAGCAGTTCTTC

abundance: NA
v_gene: TRBV5-1
j_gene: TRBJ2-3
d_gene: NA
CDR3aa: CASSQFGGDRTDTQYF
CDR3nt: TGCGCCAGCAGCCAGTTCGGGGGAGACCGCACAGATACGCAGTATTTT

abundance: NA
v_gene: TRBV7-8
j_gene: TRBJ2-2
d_gene: TRBD1
CDR3aa: CASSDREGTGELFF
CDR3nt: TGTGCCAGCAGCGACAGGGAAGGCACCGGGGAGCTGTTTTTT

abundance: NA
v_gene: TRBV5-4
j_gene: TRBJ2-1
d_gene: NA
CDR3aa: CASSRGGSGDNEQFF
CDR3nt: TGTGCCAGCAGCCGTGGCGGTAGCGGAGACAATGAGCAGTTCTTC

abundance: few
v_gene: TRBV11-2
j_gene: TRBJ2-3
d_gene: NA
CDR3aa: CASSIGPVADTQYF
CDR3nt: TGTGCCAGCAGCATCGGTCCCGTAGCAGATACGCAGTATTTT

abundance: NA
v_gene: TRBV19
j_gene: TRBJ2-6
d_gene: NA
CDR3aa: CASLGAEPISGANVLTF
CDR3nt: TGTGCCAGTCTGGGAGCGGAACCCATCTCTGGGGCCAACGTCCTGACTTTC

abundance: NA
v_gene: TRBV5-6
j_gene: TRBJ2-1
d_gene: NA
CDR3aa: CASSFTRTPYNEQFF
CDR3nt: TGTGCCAGCAGCTTTACGCGTACCCCCTACAATGAGCAGTTCTTC

abundance: many
v_gene: TRBV7-2
j_gene: TRBJ2-5
d_gene: NA
CDR3aa: CASSLGFRQETQYF
CDR3nt: TGTGCCAGCAGCTTAGGTTTCAGACAAGAGACCCAGTACTTC

abundance: few
v_gene: TRBV7-9
j_gene: TRBJ2-1
d_gene: NA
CDR3aa: CASRPREGAWVNEQFF
CDR3nt: TGTGCCAGCAGACCCCGTGAAGGAGCCTGGGTAAATGAGCAGTTCTTC

abundance: many
v_gene: TRBV7-2
j_gene: TRBJ2-5
d_gene: NA
CDR3aa: CASSISRGAEETQYF
CDR3nt: TGTGCCAGCAGCATCTCTCGGGGGGCTGAAGAGACCCAGTACTTC

abundance: NA
v_gene: TRBV4-3
j_gene: TRBJ2-3
d_gene: TRBD2
CDR3aa: CASSQVGGRQQYF
CDR3nt: TGCGCCAGCAGCCAAGTGGGCGGGAGGCAGCAGTATTTT

abundance: few
v_gene: TRBV11-2
j_gene: TRBJ1-6
d_gene: NA
CDR3aa: CASSSDGRTPLHF
CDR3nt: TGTGCCAGCAGCTCGGACGGGAGGACACCCCTCCACTTT